This entry describes one T cell receptor beta chain. This sample is drawn from a study of shared clonotypes between healthy human individuals. Study-wide background: Donors, aged 18 to 49, were two women and a few men.

Memory CD4+ cells were the fraction left after CD45RA+ naive selection. In the original processing: In the immunoSEQ data, sequences were junction-only and lacked quality scores, so filtering differed. This table comes from immunoSEQ multiplex PCR, and its TCRdb copy is limited to in-frame clones, with some not included. V and J calls plus clone size are reproduced from that table; the DNA served to infer D and trimming. The sample holds about 2.5 million clones; 85% to 95% are singletons and the top ten take about 0.41%. Sequenced input: naive CD4+ T cells from PBMCs. Documented subset: CD45RA+ positively selected. This TCR was sampled from a man aged 18 to 29 in good health. Some clones in this sample may be carry-over from other donors' samples.

The CDR3 here is CSASRAETQYF. CDR3 DNA: TGCAGTGCTAGTAGGGCGGAGACCCAGTACTTC. The chain couples TRBV20-1 to TRBJ2-5; D is undetermined. The CDR3 has 11 amino acids. In germline, CDR1 is DFQATT, CDR2 SNEGSKA (reference sequence). Trimming removed 3 bases at V and 5 bases at J, with 7 bases between.